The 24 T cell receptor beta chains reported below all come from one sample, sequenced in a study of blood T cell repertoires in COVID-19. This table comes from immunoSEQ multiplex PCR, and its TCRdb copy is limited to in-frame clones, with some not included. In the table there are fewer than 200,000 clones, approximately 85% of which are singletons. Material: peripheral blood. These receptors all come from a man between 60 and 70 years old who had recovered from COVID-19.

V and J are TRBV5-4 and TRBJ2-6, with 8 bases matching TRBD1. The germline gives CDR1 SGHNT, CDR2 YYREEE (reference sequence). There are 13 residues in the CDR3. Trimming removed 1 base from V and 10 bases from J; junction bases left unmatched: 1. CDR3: CASSLTGGNVLTF. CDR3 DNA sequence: TGTGCCAGCAGCTTGACAGGGGGAAACGTCCTGACTTTC.

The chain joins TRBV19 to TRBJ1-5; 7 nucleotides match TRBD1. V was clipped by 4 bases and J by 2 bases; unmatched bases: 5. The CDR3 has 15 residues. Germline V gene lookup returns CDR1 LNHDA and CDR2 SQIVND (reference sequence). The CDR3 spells CASSTHGQGNQPQHF. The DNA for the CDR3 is TGTGCCAGTAGTACTCACGGACAGGGCAATCAGCCCCAGCATTTT. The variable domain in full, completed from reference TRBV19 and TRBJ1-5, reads DGGITQSPKYLFRKEGQNVTLSCEQNLNHDAMYWYRQDPGQGLRLIYYSQIVNDFQKGDIAEGYSVSREKKESFPLTVTSAQKNPTAFYLCASSTHGQGNQPQHFGDGTRLSIL.

CDR3 coding DNA: TGTGCCAGTAGTAAGACTAGCGGGGGGATCTACAATGAGCAGTTCTTC. Its protein product is CASSKTSGGIYNEQFF. The V and J genes are TRBV19 and TRBJ2-1; 13 bases match TRBD2. The junction had 3 bases not matched to a gene; V was cut back by 4 bases and J by 3 bases. The CDR3 sequence is 16 residues long. Germline V lookup: CDR1 LNHDA, CDR2 SQIVND (reference sequence).

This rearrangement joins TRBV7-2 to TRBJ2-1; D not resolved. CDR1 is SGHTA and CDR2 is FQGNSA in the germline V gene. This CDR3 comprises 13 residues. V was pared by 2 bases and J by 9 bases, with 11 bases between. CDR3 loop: CASSLTVVTEQFF. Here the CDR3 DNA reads TGTGCCAGCAGCTTAACGGTAGTTACTGAGCAGTTCTTC.

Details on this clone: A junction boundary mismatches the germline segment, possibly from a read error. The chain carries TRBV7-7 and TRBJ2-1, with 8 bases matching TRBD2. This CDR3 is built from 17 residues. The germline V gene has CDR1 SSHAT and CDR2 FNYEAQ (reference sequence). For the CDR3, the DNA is TGTGCTAGCAGCTTACTCCCCGGTGGCGGGGGGTACAATGAGCAGTTCTTC. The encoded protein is CASSLLPGGGGYNEQFF.

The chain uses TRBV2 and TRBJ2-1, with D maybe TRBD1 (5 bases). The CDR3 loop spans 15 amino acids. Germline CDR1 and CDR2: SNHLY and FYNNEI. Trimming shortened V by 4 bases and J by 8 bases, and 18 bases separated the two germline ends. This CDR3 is CASSAGRAPGDEQFF. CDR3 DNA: TGTGCCAGCAGTGCCGGCAGGGCTCCAGGCGATGAGCAGTTCTTC.

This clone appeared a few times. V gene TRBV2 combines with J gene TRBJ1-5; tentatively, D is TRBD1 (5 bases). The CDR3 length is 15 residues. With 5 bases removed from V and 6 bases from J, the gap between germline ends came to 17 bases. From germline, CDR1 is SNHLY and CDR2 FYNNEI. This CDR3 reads CASSPLGGVSQPQHF. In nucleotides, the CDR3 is TGTGCCAGCAGTCCCTTGGGGGGGGTCAGTCAGCCCCAGCATTTT. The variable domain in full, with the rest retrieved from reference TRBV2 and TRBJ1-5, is EPEVTQTPSHQVTQMGQEVILRCVPISNHLYFYWYRQILGQKVEFLVSFYNNEISEKSEIFDDQFSVERPDGSNFTLKIRSTKLEDSAMYFCASSPLGGVSQPQHFGDGTRLSIL.

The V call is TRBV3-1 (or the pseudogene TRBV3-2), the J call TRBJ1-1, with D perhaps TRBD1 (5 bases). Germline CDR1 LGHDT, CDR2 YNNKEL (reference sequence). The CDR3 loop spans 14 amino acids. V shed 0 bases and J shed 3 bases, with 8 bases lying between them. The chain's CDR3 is CASSQEFRDTEAFF. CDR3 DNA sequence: TGTGCCAGCAGCCAAGAGTTCAGGGACACTGAAGCTTTCTTT.

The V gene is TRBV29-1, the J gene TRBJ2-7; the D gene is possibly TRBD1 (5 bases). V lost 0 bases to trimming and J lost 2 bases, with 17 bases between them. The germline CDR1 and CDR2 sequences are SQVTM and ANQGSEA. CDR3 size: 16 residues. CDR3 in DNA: TGCAGCGTTGAAGATCGCGACAGAAAAGGCCCCTACGAGCAGTACTTC. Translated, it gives CSVEDRDRKGPYEQYF.

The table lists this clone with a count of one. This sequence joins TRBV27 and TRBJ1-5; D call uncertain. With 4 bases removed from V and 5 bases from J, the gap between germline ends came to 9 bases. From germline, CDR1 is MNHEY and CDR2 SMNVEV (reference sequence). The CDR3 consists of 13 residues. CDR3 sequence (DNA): TGTGCCAGCAGTTCTGGCTTCGATCAGCCCCAGCATTTT. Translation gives CASSSGFDQPQHF.

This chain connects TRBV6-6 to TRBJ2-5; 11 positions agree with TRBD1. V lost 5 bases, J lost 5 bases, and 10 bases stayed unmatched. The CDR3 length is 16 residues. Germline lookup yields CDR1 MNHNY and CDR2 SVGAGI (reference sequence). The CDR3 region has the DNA TGTGCCAGCAGTAGACAGGGACAGGGGGGGGCGGAGACCCAGTACTTC. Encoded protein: CASSRQGQGGAETQYF.

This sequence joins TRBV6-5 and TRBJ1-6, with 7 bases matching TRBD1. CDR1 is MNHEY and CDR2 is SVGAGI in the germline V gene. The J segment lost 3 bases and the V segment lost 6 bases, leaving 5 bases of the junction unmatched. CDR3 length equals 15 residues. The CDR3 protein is CASSQGQNYNSPLHF. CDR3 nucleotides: TGTGCCAGCAGCCAGGGACAGAACTATAATTCACCCCTCCACTTT.

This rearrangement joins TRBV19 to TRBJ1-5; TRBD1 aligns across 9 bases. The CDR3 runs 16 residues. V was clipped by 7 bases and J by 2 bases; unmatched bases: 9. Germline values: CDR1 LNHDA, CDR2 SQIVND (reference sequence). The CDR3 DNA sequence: TGTGCCAGTACCCAGGGGACAGGGTGGGGCAATCAGCCCCAGCATTTT. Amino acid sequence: CASTQGTGWGNQPQHF.

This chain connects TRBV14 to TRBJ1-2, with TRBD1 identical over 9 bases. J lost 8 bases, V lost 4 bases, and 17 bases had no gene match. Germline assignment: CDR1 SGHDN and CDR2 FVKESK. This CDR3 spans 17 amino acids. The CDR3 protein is CASSPGGSLGQGSGYTF. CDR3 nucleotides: TGTGCCAGCAGCCCTGGGGGTTCTTTGGGACAGGGTTCCGGCTACACCTTC.

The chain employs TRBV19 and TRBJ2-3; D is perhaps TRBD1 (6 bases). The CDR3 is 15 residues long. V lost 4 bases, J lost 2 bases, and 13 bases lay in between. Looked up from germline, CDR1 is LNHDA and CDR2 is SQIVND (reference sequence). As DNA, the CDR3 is TGTGCCAGTAGTACAGGGGTCCCCCCCACAGATACGCAGTATTTT. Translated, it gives CASSTGVPPTDTQYF.

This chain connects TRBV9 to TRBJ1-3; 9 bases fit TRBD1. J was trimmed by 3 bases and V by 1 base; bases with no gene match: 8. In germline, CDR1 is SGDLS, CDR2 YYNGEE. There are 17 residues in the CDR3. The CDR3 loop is CASSVLTGGHSGNTIYF. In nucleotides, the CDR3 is TGTGCCAGCAGCGTACTAACAGGGGGCCATAGTGGAAACACCATATATTTT.

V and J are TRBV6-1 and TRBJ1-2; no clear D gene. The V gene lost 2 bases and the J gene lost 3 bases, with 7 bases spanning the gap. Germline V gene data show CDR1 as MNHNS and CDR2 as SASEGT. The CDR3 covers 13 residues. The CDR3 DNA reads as TGTGCCAGCAGTGAAACTGCGTACTATGGCTACACCTTC. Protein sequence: CASSETAYYGYTF.

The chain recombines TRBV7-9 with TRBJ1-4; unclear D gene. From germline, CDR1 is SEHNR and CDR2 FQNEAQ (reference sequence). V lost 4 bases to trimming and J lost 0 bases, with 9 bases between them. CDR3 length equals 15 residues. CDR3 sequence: CASSSLGSTNEKLFF. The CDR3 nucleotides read TGTGCCAGCAGCTCCCTCGGGTCAACTAATGAAAAACTGTTTTTT.

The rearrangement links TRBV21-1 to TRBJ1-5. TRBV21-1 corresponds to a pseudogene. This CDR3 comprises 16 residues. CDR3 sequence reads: CASSKERGIGNQPQHF. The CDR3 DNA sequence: TGTGCCAGCAGCAAAGAAAGAGGGATAGGCAATCAGCCCCAGCATTTT.

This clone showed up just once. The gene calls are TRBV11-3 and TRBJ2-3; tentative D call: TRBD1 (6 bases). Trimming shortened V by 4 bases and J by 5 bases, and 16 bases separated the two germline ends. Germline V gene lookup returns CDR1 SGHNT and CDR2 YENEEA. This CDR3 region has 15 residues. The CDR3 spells CASSYFGGTGDTQYF. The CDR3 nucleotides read TGTGCCAGCAGCTATTTTGGGGGCACTGGAGATACGCAGTATTTT.

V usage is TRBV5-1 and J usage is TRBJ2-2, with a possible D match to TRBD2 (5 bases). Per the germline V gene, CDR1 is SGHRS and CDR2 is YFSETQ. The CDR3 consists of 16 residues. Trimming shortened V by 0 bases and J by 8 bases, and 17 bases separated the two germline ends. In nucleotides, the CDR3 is TGCGCCAGCAGCTTGGCTGCGGGCCATGCACAAGGGGAGCTGTTTTTT. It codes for CASSLAAGHAQGELFF.

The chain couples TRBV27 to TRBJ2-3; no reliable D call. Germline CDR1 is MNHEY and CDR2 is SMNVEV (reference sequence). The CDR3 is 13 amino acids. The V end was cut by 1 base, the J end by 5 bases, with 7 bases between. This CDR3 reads CASSLLGRDTQYF. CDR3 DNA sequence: TGTGCCAGCAGTTTATTGGGCAGAGATACGCAGTATTTT.

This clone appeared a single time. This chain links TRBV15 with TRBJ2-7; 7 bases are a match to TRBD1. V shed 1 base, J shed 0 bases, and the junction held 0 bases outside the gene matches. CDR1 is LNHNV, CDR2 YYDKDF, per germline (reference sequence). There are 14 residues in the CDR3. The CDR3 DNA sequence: TGTGCCACCAGCAGAGGGGACAGCTCCTACGAGCAGTACTTC. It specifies CATSRGDSSYEQYF. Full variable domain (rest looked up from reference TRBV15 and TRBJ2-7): DAMVIQNPRYQVTQFGKPVTLSCSQTLNHNVMYWYQQKSSQAPKLLFHYYDKDFNNEADTPDNFQSRRPNTSFCFLDIRSPGLGDTAMYLCATSRGDSSYEQYFGPGTRLTVT.

CDR3 region: CSASGGGRPSTDTQYF. For the CDR3, the DNA is TGCAGTGCTAGTGGCGGGGGGCGGCCAAGCACAGATACGCAGTATTTT. The chain recombines TRBV20-1 with TRBJ2-3, with 8 bases fitting TRBD2. V dropped 3 bases and J dropped 0; count of bases not matched to a gene: 8. The CDR3 has 16 residues. Germline CDR1 is DFQATT and CDR2 is SNEGSKA (reference sequence).